This passage covers 20 T cell receptor beta chains from one sample sequenced in a study of blood T cell repertoires in COVID-19. Repertoires were generated with immunoSEQ multiplex PCR, while TCRdb's copy carries only in-frame clones and drops some. The data hold some 250,000 clones, with around nine tenths observed a single time. Sample: PBMCs or T cells enriched from blood (not recorded which). All receptors derive from a man between 40 and 49 years old who had recovered from COVID-19.

The V call is TRBV9, the J call TRBJ1-6; 7 positions agree with TRBD1. This CDR3 comprises 16 residues. Germline CDR1 SGDLS, CDR2 YYNGEE. V was clipped by 0 bases and J by 9 bases; unmatched bases: 9. This CDR3 is CASSVDPRGMGSPLHF. DNA of the CDR3: TGTGCCAGCAGCGTAGATCCCAGGGGGATGGGTTCACCCCTCCACTTT.

The chain has TRBV4-1 and TRBJ1-5, with 9 bases identical to TRBD1. The V and J ends lost 1 base and 3 bases, in that order; junction bases with no gene match: 13. This CDR3 has 19 residues. Germline CDR1 and CDR2: MGHRA and YSYEKL. The CDR3 region has the DNA TGCGCCAGCAGCCAAGTGCCTCAGTTGACAGGGGGAAACAATCAGCCCCAGCATTTT. Encoded protein: CASSQVPQLTGGNNQPQHF.

The V and J genes are TRBV3-1 (or the pseudogene TRBV3-2) and TRBJ2-1, with D possibly matching TRBD2 (6 bases). The V gene's germline CDR1 is LGHDT and CDR2 YNNKEL (reference sequence). This CDR3 is built from 17 residues. V dropped 2 bases and J dropped 8 bases, with 22 bases sitting between them. CDR3 sequence (DNA): TGTGCCAGCAGCCAAATTAACGGGGGAGAGGAGACGGATGAGCAGTTCTTC. It is translated as CASSQINGGEETDEQFF.

A note on this clone: An end of the junction differs from the germline gene, which may be a read error. The chain uses TRBV5-1 and TRBJ2-5, with 8 bases fitting TRBD2. Germline V CDR1 and CDR2: SGHRS, YFSETQ. The CDR3 contains 16 residues. The CDR3 sequence is CASSLAPGLEQVTQYF. DNA for the CDR3: TGCGCCAGCAGCCTGGCGCCGGGACTAGAACAAGTGACCCAGTACTTC.

V and J are TRBV19 and TRBJ2-1; the match to TRBD2 covers 16 bases. CDR1 is LNHDA, CDR2 SQIVND, per germline (reference sequence). This CDR3 is built from 17 residues. V was pared by 9 bases and J by 3 bases, with 8 bases of the junction left unmatched. CDR3 sequence (DNA): TGTGCCAGCACGGGACTAGCGGGAGGGCAGAGCTACAATGAGCAGTTCTTC. Its protein is CASTGLAGGQSYNEQFF.

This chain uses TRBV6-5 with TRBJ2-7; D possibly corresponds to TRBD2 (5 bases). Germline V gene sequence: CDR1 MNHEY, CDR2 SVGAGI. This CDR3 contains 13 residues. Trimming shortened V by 6 bases and J by 3 bases, and 12 bases separated the two germline ends. The CDR3 spells CASRRVDLYEQYF. DNA of the CDR3: TGTGCCAGCAGGAGGGTGGATCTCTACGAGCAGTACTTC.

This clone has a single count. V is TRBV30 and J is TRBJ1-1; maybe TRBD1 (6 bases). The ends were cut back, 0 bases at V and 6 bases at J, with 14 bases in the middle. Per germline, CDR1 GTSNPN and CDR2 SVGIG (reference sequence). This CDR3 is 14 amino acids long. CDR3 coding DNA: TGTGCCTGGAGTGTACTGCAGGGGTTCGCTGAAGCTTTCTTT. Translation gives CAWSVLQGFAEAFF. Filled out from reference TRBV30 and TRBJ1-1, the complete variable domain reads SQTIHQWPATLVQPVGSPLSLECTVEGTSNPNLYWYRQAAGRGLQLLFYSVGIGQISSEVPQNLSASRPQDRQFILSSKKLLLSDSGFYLCAWSVLQGFAEAFFGQGTRLTVV.

V is TRBV19 and J is TRBJ2-3; D perhaps matches TRBD1 (5 bases). With 4 bases removed from V and 4 bases from J, the gap between germline ends came to 18 bases. CDR3 length: 16 residues. Looked up from germline, CDR1 is LNHDA and CDR2 is SQIVND (reference sequence). The CDR3 here is CASSRRTTPGADTQYF. CDR3 DNA: TGTGCCAGTAGTAGAAGGACAACACCTGGGGCAGATACGCAGTATTTT.

The CDR3 is CASGSPYEQYF. The CDR3 region has the DNA TGTGCCAGCGGGAGCCCCTACGAGCAGTACTTC. The chain combines TRBV6-5 with TRBJ2-7; D is possibly TRBD2 (5 bases). V lost 8 bases and J lost 2, with 7 bases in between. The CDR3 runs 11 residues. Germline V CDR1 and CDR2: MNHEY, SVGAGI.

The CDR3 sequence: CASSLVGAVTGELFF. The CDR3 DNA sequence: TGTGCCAGCAGCTTAGTAGGTGCGGTCACCGGGGAGCTGTTTTTT. The rearrangement links TRBV7-6 to TRBJ2-2; D not certain. V was trimmed by 1 base and J by 4 bases, leaving 10 bases between them. This CDR3 comprises 15 residues. CDR1 is SGHVS and CDR2 is FNYEAQ in the germline V gene.

The chain combines TRBV29-1 with TRBJ2-1, with D uncertain. Germline values: CDR1 SQVTM, CDR2 ANQGSEA. With 4 bases removed from V and 0 bases from J, the gap between germline ends came to 16 bases. This CDR3 contains 16 residues. The CDR3 DNA reads TGCAGCGTTGTACGGTGGGCGTCGAGCTCCTACAATGAGCAGTTCTTC. Encoded protein: CSVVRWASSSYNEQFF.

This chain joins TRBV9 and TRBJ2-2; 7 positions agree with TRBD2. Trimming took 2 bases from V and 3 from J; bases not matched to a gene: 4. Germline values: CDR1 SGDLS, CDR2 YYNGEE. This CDR3 region has 15 residues. The CDR3 bases are TGTGCCAGCAGCGTCAGGCGGGAGTACACCGGGGAGCTGTTTTTT. This gives the protein CASSVRREYTGELFF.

The V and J genes are TRBV11-2 and TRBJ1-4, with D perhaps matching TRBD1 (6 bases). The germline gives CDR1 SGHAT, CDR2 FQNNGV. This CDR3 region has 18 residues. Trimming removed 5 bases from V and 3 bases from J, with 22 bases in between. The CDR3: CASSKGFLGAGANEKLFF. CDR3 DNA: TGTGCCAGCAGCAAAGGTTTTCTGGGGGCAGGAGCTAATGAAAAACTGTTTTTT.

This sequence joins TRBV7-2 and TRBJ2-1; 10 bases are shared with TRBD2. V shed 2 bases, J shed 7 bases, and the junction held 8 bases outside the gene matches. Per the germline V gene, CDR1 is SGHTA and CDR2 is FQGNSA. The CDR3 extends over 16 amino acids. CDR3: CASSLRSGGARNEQFF. The CDR3 bases are TGTGCCAGCAGCTTAAGGAGCGGGGGGGCCAGAAATGAGCAGTTCTTC.

V and J are TRBV2 and TRBJ1-1, with 7 bases fitting TRBD1. This CDR3 comprises 14 residues. Germline-derived CDR1 and CDR2 are SNHLY and FYNNEI. V shed 7 bases, J shed 2 bases, and the junction held 7 bases outside the gene matches. Written as DNA, the CDR3 is TGTGCCAGCACCATGACAGGGACAAACACTGAAGCTTTCTTT. This encodes CASTMTGTNTEAFF.

V is TRBV7-6 and J is TRBJ2-7; 7 bases agree with TRBD2. The CDR3 extends over 15 amino acids. Per the germline V gene, CDR1 is SGHVS and CDR2 is FNYEAQ. V shed 4 bases, J shed 3 bases, and the junction held 9 bases outside the gene matches. CDR3 nucleotide sequence: TGTGCCAGCAGCTCAACTCCTAGCGGTGACTACGAGCAGTACTTC. This codes for CASSSTPSGDYEQYF.

This clone was observed a handful of times. The chain recombines TRBV3-1 (or the pseudogene TRBV3-2) with TRBJ2-3, with 8 positions matching TRBD2. Trimming cost V 5 bases and J 2 bases; bases outside gene matches: 6. CDR1 is LGHDT and CDR2 is YNNKEL in the germline V gene (reference sequence). The CDR3 loop spans 15 amino acids. CDR3 loop: CASSEAGAVTDTQYF. As DNA, the CDR3 is TGTGCCAGCAGCGAAGCGGGAGCAGTCACAGATACGCAGTATTTT.

The gene calls are TRBV27 and TRBJ2-2; D is undetermined. V lost 6 bases and J 1 base, leaving 6 bases between the germline ends. This CDR3 is 13 amino acids long. Germline CDR1 MNHEY, CDR2 SMNVEV (reference sequence). The CDR3 region is CASSHRNTGELFF. The DNA of the CDR3 is TGTGCCAGCAGCCATAGGAACACCGGGGAGCTGTTTTTT.

The rearrangement joins TRBV19 to TRBJ1-1; 8 bases fit TRBD1. The CDR3 has 13 amino acids. With V trimmed by 8 bases and J by 4 bases, 6 bases remained unmatched. Germline-derived CDR1 and CDR2 are LNHDA and SQIVND (reference sequence). This CDR3 reads CASRETGVTEAFF. CDR3 coding DNA: TGTGCCAGTCGTGAGACAGGGGTCACTGAAGCTTTCTTT.

The chain carries TRBV7-9 and TRBJ2-3; 15 nucleotides align to TRBD2. Per the germline V gene, CDR1 is SEHNR and CDR2 is FQNEAQ (reference sequence). The CDR3 covers 16 residues. J lost 5 bases, V lost 6 bases, and 6 bases had no gene match. CDR3 sequence reads: CASSRGLAGGVDTQYF. In DNA form, the CDR3 reads TGTGCCAGCAGTCGAGGACTAGCGGGGGGGGTAGATACGCAGTATTTT.